This is a list of T cell receptor beta chains from one sample in a study of blood T cell repertoires in COVID-19. Sequencing used immunoSEQ multiplex PCR; TCRdb keeps in-frame clones, though not all of them. This table holds about 220,000 clones, 75% to 90% found once. The sequenced material came from PBMCs or T cells enriched from blood (not recorded which). Source of these receptors: a woman aged 18-29 years in a cohort exposed to, infected with or recovered from COVID-19 (not recorded which). The CDR3 runs from the conserved cysteine through the conserved F or W. A D gene is named only where the DNA matches it firmly. A row's size may be missing; if present it is once, few, many or a size class.

TRBJ1-1	-	-	TRBV29-1	CSTYLDSSTEAFF	TGCAGCACTTACTTGGACAGTAGCACTGAAGCTTTCTTT
TRBJ2-7	TRBD1	-	TRBV5-1	CASSLGQGAREQYF	TGCGCCAGCAGCTTGGGACAGGGGGCGCGCGAGCAGTACTTC
TRBJ2-2	-	-	TRBV18	CASSPLTVKNTGELFF	TGTGCCAGCTCACCATTGACAGTGAAAAACACCGGGGAGCTGTTTTTT
TRBJ2-3	TRBD2	-	TRBV30	CAWEAASGDTQYF	TGTGCCTGGGAAGCAGCTAGCGGTGATACGCAGTATTTT
TRBJ1-1	-	-	TRBV6-5	CATGNPGSNTEAFF	TGTGCCACCGGCAACCCCGGGAGCAACACTGAAGCTTTCTTT
TRBJ2-7	-	-	TRBV2	CASGGAQGRNEQYF	TGTGCCAGCGGGGGGGCACAGGGAAGGAACGAGCAGTACTTC
TRBJ2-1	TRBD2	-	TRBV5-4	CASSLRTSGGTNEQFF	TGTGCCAGCAGCCTACGGACTAGCGGGGGAACCAATGAGCAGTTCTTC
TRBJ2-7	TRBD1	-	TRBV5-1	CASSSAGGIYEQYF	TGCGCCAGCAGCTCTGCAGGGGGCATATACGAGCAGTACTTC
TRBJ1-1	TRBD1	-	TRBV11-2	CASSVGQGNTEAFF	TGTGCCAGCAGCGTCGGACAGGGGAACACTGAAGCTTTCTTT
TRBJ1-5	TRBD1	-	TRBV3-1/TRBV3-2	CASSDAGTGVLQPQHF	TGTGCCAGCAGCGACGCCGGGACAGGGGTCCTTCAGCCCCAGCATTTT
TRBJ2-5	TRBD2	-	TRBV7-2	CASSLIRPSGMETQYF	TGTGCCAGCAGCTTAATAAGGCCTAGCGGGATGGAGACCCAGTACTTC
TRBJ1-1	-	once	TRBV19	CASSMSDSSLGTFF	TGTGCCAGTAGTATGTCTGACAGCTCCCTCGGAACTTTCTTT
TRBJ1-2	-	once	TRBV27	CASSFRRGGTNYGYTF	TGTGCCAGCAGTTTCCGACGGGGGGGTACTAACTATGGCTACACCTTC
TRBJ1-2	-	-	TRBV6-1	CASSEIDRGTDYTF	TGTGCCAGCAGTGAAATCGATAGGGGGACCGACTACACCTTC
TRBJ1-1	-	-	TRBV27	CASSFAGGNTEAFF	TGTGCCAGCAGTTTTGCGGGCGGGAACACTGAAGCTTTCTTT
TRBJ2-7	TRBD2	-	TRBV13	CASSLAGLAVYEQYF	TGTGCCAGCAGCTTAGCGGGACTAGCGGTTTACGAGCAGTACTTC
TRBJ1-3	-	-	TRBV28	CASSPQGHGNTIYF	TGTGCCAGCAGTCCCCAGGGCCATGGAAACACCATATATTTT
TRBJ1-4	-	-	TRBV3-1/TRBV3-2	CASSQVTQGGRFDEKLFF	TGTGCCAGCAGCCAAGTTACTCAGGGCGGCCGGTTTGATGAAAAACTGTTTTTT
TRBJ2-3	TRBD2	-	TRBV11-2	CASATFKLAGTADTQYF	TGTGCCAGCGCGACTTTTAAACTAGCGGGGACAGCAGATACGCAGTATTTT
TRBJ1-1	-	-	TRBV14	CASSLIPLNTEAFF	TGTGCCAGCAGCCTAATTCCCTTGAACACTGAAGCTTTCTTT
TRBJ1-1	TRBD1	-	TRBV13	CASSLAGGNVNTEAFF	TGTGCCAGCAGCTTAGCAGGGGGCAACGTGAACACTGAAGCTTTCTTT
TRBJ1-2	-	-	TRBV5-6	CASSTQGGRRYGYTF	TGTGCCAGCAGCACCCAGGGCGGACGGCGCTATGGCTACACCTTC
TRBJ2-1	TRBD1	-	TRBV5-5	CASSSSPGQTYNEQFF	TGTGCCAGCAGCTCATCGCCGGGACAGACCTACAATGAGCAGTTCTTC
TRBJ2-1	-	-	TRBV5-5	CASSLGGNEQFF	TGTGCCAGCAGTCTCGGCGGGAATGAGCAGTTCTTC
TRBJ2-7	TRBD1	-	TRBV5-8	CASAEWDRGAEQYF	TGTGCCAGCGCCGAGTGGGACAGGGGCGCTGAGCAGTACTTC
TRBJ1-4	-	-	TRBV7-9	CASSFPPGSGNEKLFF	TGTGCCAGCAGCTTTCCACCCGGGTCTGGTAATGAAAAACTGTTTTTT
TRBJ2-7	-	once	TRBV5-1	CASSLDTGTSSEQYF	TGCGCCAGCAGCTTGGACACCGGGACATCAAGCGAGCAGTACTTC
TRBJ2-1	-	once	TRBV7-8	CASSWGRGGTFEGNEQFF	TGTGCCAGCAGCTGGGGAAGGGGCGGGACTTTTGAGGGCAATGAGCAGTTCTTC
TRBJ1-1	-	-	TRBV19	CASRTAGRGTEAFF	TGTGCCAGTAGAACGGCAGGCAGGGGCACTGAAGCTTTCTTT
TRBJ2-7	TRBD2	-	TRBV2	CASSTSGRGEQYF	TGTGCCAGCAGTACTAGCGGGAGGGGCGAGCAGTACTTC
TRBJ1-2	TRBD1	-	TRBV9	CASSVAGTEAYGYTF	TGTGCCAGCAGCGTAGCTGGGACAGAAGCCTATGGCTACACCTTC
TRBJ2-3	-	-	TRBV5-1	CASSFSGTDTQYF	TGCGCCAGCAGCTTCTCGGGCACAGATACGCAGTATTTT
TRBJ2-3	-	-	TRBV5-1	CASRPWGGTDTQYF	TGCGCCAGCAGGCCCTGGGGGGGCACAGATACGCAGTATTTT
TRBJ2-3	TRBD2	-	TRBV5-1	CASSSLAGGTDTQYF	TGCGCCAGCAGCTCTCTAGCGGGGGGCACAGATACGCAGTATTTT
TRBJ1-2	-	-	TRBV11-3	CASSLEQSYGYTF	TGTGCCAGCAGCCTAGAACAGTCCTATGGCTACACCTTC
TRBJ2-7	TRBD1	-	TRBV11-3	CASSSGTGNYEQYF	TGTGCCAGCAGCTCGGGGACAGGAAACTACGAGCAGTACTTC
TRBJ1-2	TRBD1	-	TRBV19	CASSIEQKGAENYGYTF	TGTGCCAGTAGTATAGAACAAAAGGGGGCAGAGAACTATGGCTACACCTTC
TRBJ1-2	TRBD1	once	TRBV28	CASSLTMGQGPLYGYTF	TGTGCCAGCAGTTTAACGATGGGACAGGGGCCTCTTTATGGCTACACCTTC